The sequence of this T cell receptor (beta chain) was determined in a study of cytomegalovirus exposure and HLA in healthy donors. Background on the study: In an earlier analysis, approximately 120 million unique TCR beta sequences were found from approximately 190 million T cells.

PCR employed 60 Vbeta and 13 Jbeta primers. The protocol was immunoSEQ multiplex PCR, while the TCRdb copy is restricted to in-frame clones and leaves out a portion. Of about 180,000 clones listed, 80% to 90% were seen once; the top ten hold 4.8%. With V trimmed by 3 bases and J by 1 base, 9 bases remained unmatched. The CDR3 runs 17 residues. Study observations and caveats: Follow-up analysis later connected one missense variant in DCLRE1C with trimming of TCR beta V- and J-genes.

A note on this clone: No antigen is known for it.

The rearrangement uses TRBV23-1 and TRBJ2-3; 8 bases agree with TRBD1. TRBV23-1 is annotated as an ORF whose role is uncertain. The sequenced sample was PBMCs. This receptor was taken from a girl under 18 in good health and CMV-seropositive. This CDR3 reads CASSHPRDRLCTDTQYF. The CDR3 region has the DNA TGCGCCAGCAGTCATCCCCGGGACAGGCTCTGCACAGATACGCAGTATTTT.